This TCR beta chain comes out of a study of identical twins. Points from the study as a whole: These conclusions were based on statistical analysis (cross-sectional, not following the same donors).

Using its own MiXCR run on the 5' RACE reads, TCRdb lists one record per CDR3 protein. The repertoire has 500,000 or so distinct CDR3 sequences, 14% of them found once; the top ten carry about 0.52%. This clonotype has only a few counts. Its antigen is as yet unknown. Germline CDR1 is SNHLY and CDR2 is FYNNEI. V gave up 6 bases and J gave up 0 bases; unmatched junction bases: 2. CDR3 length equals 14 residues. These data also formed part of another study, on yellow fever vaccine responses in identical twins.

This clonotype was sampled from a young woman in good health. The specimen was CD4+ T cells sorted from blood. The genes are TRBV2 and TRBJ2-1; 7 positions match TRBD2. The CDR3 DNA reads as TGTGCCAGCAGACTAGCGAGCTCCTACAATGAGCAGTTCTTC. Its protein product is CASRLASSYNEQFF.